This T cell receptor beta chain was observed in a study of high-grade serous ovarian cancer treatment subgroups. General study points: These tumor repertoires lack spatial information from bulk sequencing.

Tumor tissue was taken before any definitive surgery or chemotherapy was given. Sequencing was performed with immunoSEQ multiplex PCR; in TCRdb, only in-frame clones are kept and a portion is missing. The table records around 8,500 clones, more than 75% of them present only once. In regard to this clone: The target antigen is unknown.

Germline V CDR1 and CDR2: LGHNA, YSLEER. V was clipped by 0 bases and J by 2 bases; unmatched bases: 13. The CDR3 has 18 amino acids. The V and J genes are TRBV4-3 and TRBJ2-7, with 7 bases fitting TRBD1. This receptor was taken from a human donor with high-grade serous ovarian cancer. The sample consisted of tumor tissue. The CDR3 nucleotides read TGCGCCAGCAGCCAAGATCCGGGGCTCGGGACAGCCCCCTACGAGCAGTACTTC. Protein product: CASSQDPGLGTAPYEQYF.